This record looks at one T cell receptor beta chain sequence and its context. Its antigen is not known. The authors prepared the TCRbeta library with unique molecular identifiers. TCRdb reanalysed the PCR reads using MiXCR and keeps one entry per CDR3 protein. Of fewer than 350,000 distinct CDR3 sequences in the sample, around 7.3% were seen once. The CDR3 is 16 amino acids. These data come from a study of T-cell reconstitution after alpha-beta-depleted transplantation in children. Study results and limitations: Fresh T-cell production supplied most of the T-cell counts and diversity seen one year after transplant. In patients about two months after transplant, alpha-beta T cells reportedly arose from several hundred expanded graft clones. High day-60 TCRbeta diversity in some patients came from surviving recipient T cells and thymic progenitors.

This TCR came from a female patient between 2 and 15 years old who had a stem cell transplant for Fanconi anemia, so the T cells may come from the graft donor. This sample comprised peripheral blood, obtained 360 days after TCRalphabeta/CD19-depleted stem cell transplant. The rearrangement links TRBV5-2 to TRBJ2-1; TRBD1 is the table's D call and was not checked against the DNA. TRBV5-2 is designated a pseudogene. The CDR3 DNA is TGTCCCCAACTTGACAGGGGGCGTTTCTCAAGGAATGAGCAGTTCTTC. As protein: CPQLDRGRFSRNEQFF.